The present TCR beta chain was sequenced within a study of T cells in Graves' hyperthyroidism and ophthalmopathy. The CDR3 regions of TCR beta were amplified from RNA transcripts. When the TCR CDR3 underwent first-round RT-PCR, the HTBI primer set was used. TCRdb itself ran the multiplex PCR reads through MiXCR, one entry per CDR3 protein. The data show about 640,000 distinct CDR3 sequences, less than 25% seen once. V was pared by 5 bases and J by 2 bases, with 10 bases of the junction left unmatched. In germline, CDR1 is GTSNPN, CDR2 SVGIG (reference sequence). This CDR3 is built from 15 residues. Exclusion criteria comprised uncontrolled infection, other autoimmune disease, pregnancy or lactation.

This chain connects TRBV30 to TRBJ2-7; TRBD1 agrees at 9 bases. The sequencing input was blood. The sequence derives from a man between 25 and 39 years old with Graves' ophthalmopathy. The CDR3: CAWGPTGGYTYEQYF. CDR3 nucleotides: TGTGCCTGGGGCCCAACAGGGGGCTACACCTACGAGCAGTACTTC.